This is a list of T cell receptor beta chains from one sample in a study of blood T cell repertoires in COVID-19. Repertoires were generated with immunoSEQ multiplex PCR, while TCRdb's copy carries only in-frame clones and drops some. The table lists about 50,000 clones, roughly 83% of them singletons. Material: peripheral blood. These receptors originate from a woman aged 55 to 70 with acute or convalescent COVID-19. The CDR3 runs from the conserved cysteine through the conserved F or W. A D gene is named only where the DNA matches it firmly. Clone size, where shown, is once, few, many, or a class for clones that have expanded.

clone_size j_call cdr3_length v_call d_call cdr3_nt cdr3_aa
. TRBJ1-2 14 TRBV3-1/TRBV3-2 TRBD1 TGTGCCAGCAGCCAGACGACAGGGACCTATGGCTACACCTTC CASSQTTGTYGYTF
. TRBJ2-1 15 TRBV28 TRBD1 TGTGCCAGCAGAACCGGGACAGGGCTTTACAATGAGCAGTTCTTC CASRTGTGLYNEQFF
. TRBJ1-1 15 TRBV10-3 TRBD1 TGTGCCATCCGCTTAAACAGGGGGCGCGACACTGAAGCTTTCTTT CAIRLNRGRDTEAFF
. TRBJ1-2 15 TRBV7-8 TRBD1 TGTGCCAGCAGCGCACCGGGACAGCTTAACTATGGCTACACCTTC CASSAPGQLNYGYTF
. TRBJ2-2 21 TRBV6-6 TRBD2 TGTGCCAGCAGTCGCCTGGCTAAAGGAGGGAGCGGGACCCGAGGTACCGGGGAGCTGTTTTTT CASSRLAKGGSGTRGTGELFF
. TRBJ2-1 15 TRBV24-1 TRBD2 TGTGCCACCAGTGATTCACGCGGGAGCAGCAATGAGCAGTTCTTC CATSDSRGSSNEQFF
. TRBJ2-7 15 TRBV6-5 . TGTGCCAGCAGTTTGCGAGCGAGATACTCCTACGAGCAGTACTTC CASSLRARYSYEQYF
. TRBJ2-1 15 TRBV6-4 TRBD2 TGTGCCAGCAGTGACTCACTAGCGGGAGGGAATGAGCAGTTCTTC CASSDSLAGGNEQFF
. TRBJ1-4 15 TRBV15 . TGTGCCACCAGCAGCCTGGGCCCAACTAATGAAAAACTGTTTTTT CATSSLGPTNEKLFF
once TRBJ2-3 15 TRBV15 . TGTGCCACCAGCAGATCAGCGGCTAACACAGATACGCAGTATTTT CATSRSAANTDTQYF
. TRBJ1-1 14 TRBV29-1 TRBD1 TGCAGCGCAGGGAGCGGACAGATGACAGGGGGAGCTTTCTTT CSAGSGQMTGGAFF
. TRBJ2-1 15 TRBV2 . TGTGCCAGCAGTATGGCAGGGGGGTCCTACAATGAGCAGTTCTTC CASSMAGGSYNEQFF
. TRBJ2-1 15 TRBV7-9 TRBD1 TGTGCCAGCAGCTTAACGGGACAGGGAAAAGATGAGCAGTTCTTC CASSLTGQGKDEQFF
. TRBJ1-2 16 TRBV29-1 TRBD1 TGCAGCGTTGGATCAGACCGCCAACAGGGGTGGAATGGCTACACCTTC CSVGSDRQQGWNGYTF
. TRBJ1-2 12 TRBV7-2 . TGTGCCAGCAGCTCCACAGGGTTTGGCTACACCTTC CASSSTGFGYTF
. TRBJ2-3 15 TRBV5-4 TRBD2 TGTGCCAGCAGCTTGAAGCGGGGGGCTGGGGATACGCAGTATTTT CASSLKRGAGDTQYF
. TRBJ2-1 15 TRBV6-5 TRBD2 TGTGCCAGCAGTTACGGGGCGGGAGCCAACAATGAGCAGTTCTTC CASSYGAGANNEQFF
. TRBJ1-1 14 TRBV5-6 . TGTGCCAGCAGCTTGTGGAGGGTGAACACTGAAGCTTTCTTT CASSLWRVNTEAFF
. TRBJ2-5 14 TRBV24-1 . TGTGCCACCAGTGAGGCCTTGGGGGGAGAGACCCAGTACTTC CATSEALGGETQYF
. TRBJ1-2 17 TRBV19 . TGTGCCAGTAGTATCCAACCCACAGGGCCTTTTAACTATGGCTACACCTTC CASSIQPTGPFNYGYTF
few TRBJ2-1 17 TRBV7-8 TRBD2 TGTGCCAGCAGTTCCTCCTTCCTCGGGACTATAAACAATGAGCAGTTCTTC CASSSSFLGTINNEQFF
. TRBJ2-1 18 TRBV6-2/TRBV6-3 TRBD2 TGTGCCAGCAGTTACTCCAGACTAGCGGGAGGTGGCTACAATGAGCAGTTCTTC CASSYSRLAGGGYNEQFF
. TRBJ1-1 14 TRBV3-1/TRBV3-2 . TGTGCCAGCAGCCAGCCTCAGGGGAACACTGAAGCTTTCTTT CASSQPQGNTEAFF
. TRBJ1-6 15 TRBV6-2/TRBV6-3 . TGTGCCAGCAGCTCCGGAGGCAGCTACCATTCACCCCTCCACTTT CASSSGGSYHSPLHF
. TRBJ2-3 13 TRBV7-6 . TGTGCCAGCAGCCTCCAGCGCGCAGATACGCAGTATTTT CASSLQRADTQYF
. TRBJ1-4 15 TRBV7-9 . TGTGCCAGCAGCCAGAAAAGGAAAGGGGATGAAAAACTGTTTTTT CASSQKRKGDEKLFF
. TRBJ2-7 14 TRBV6-5 TRBD2 TGTGCCAGCTACCCGAGAGCGGGAACCTACGAGCAGTACTTC CASYPRAGTYEQYF
. TRBJ1-1 14 TRBV11-1 . TGTGCCAGCAGCTTAACAGGGTCTCCCTCTGAAGCTTTCTTT CASSLTGSPSEAFF
. TRBJ1-4 12 TRBV2 . TGTGCCAGCAGGAACAGCGGCGAAAAACTGTTTTTT CASRNSGEKLFF
. TRBJ2-1 15 TRBV5-4 . TGTGCCAGCAGCTTCGGCGGACAGACCAACAATGAGCAGTTCTTC CASSFGGQTNNEQFF
. TRBJ1-1 15 TRBV5-1 TRBD1 TGCGCCAGCAGCTTGGTAGGACAGGGGAACACTGAAGCTTTCTTT CASSLVGQGNTEAFF
. TRBJ2-7 15 TRBV6-6 TRBD2 TGTGCCAGCACCCCCCGGGCTAGCGGGGCCCACGAGCAGTACTTC CASTPRASGAHEQYF
. TRBJ1-2 15 TRBV27 TRBD1 TGTGCCAGCAGTATAAGCGCGACAGGGATAGAGGGCTACACCTTC CASSISATGIEGYTF
. TRBJ1-3 18 TRBV7-9 . TGTGCCAGCAGCTCAAGGACACCTCAATCGAGCTCTGGAAACACCATATATTTT CASSSRTPQSSSGNTIYF
. TRBJ1-1 16 TRBV30 TRBD1 TGTGCCTGGATCGACAGGGTAAGATTCGGGAACACTGAAGCTTTCTTT CAWIDRVRFGNTEAFF
. TRBJ1-1 14 TRBV6-5 TRBD1 TGTGCCAGCAGCATGGACAGGGGGCAAACTGAAGCTTTCTTT CASSMDRGQTEAFF
. TRBJ1-5 14 TRBV28 . TGTGCCAGCAGTTGGGGCAATAGCAATCAGCCCCAGCATTTT CASSWGNSNQPQHF
. TRBJ1-1 13 TRBV7-9 . TGTGCCAGCAGCTTGTTTGCGTATACTGAAGCTTTCTTT CASSLFAYTEAFF
. TRBJ1-2 14 TRBV28 . TGTGCCAGCAGTTTAGGTATCAGGGCCGTTGGCTACACCTTC CASSLGIRAVGYTF
. TRBJ2-7 14 TRBV28 . TGTGCCAGCAGAACAGGTTGGGTAGTGCGCGAGCAGTACTTC CASRTGWVVREQYF
few TRBJ2-7 17 TRBV10-1 TRBD2 TGCGCCAGCAGTGAGGGGACTAGCGGGAGTATTCCCTACGAGCAGTACTTC CASSEGTSGSIPYEQYF
once TRBJ1-2 16 TRBV27 . TGTGCCAGCAGTTTAAAAGGGGGGGGAGCTAACTATGGCTACACCTTC CASSLKGGGANYGYTF
. TRBJ2-4 15 TRBV10-3 TRBD2 TGTGCCATCAGTGAAAGCGGGAGTGCCAAAAACATTCAGTACTTC CAISESGSAKNIQYF
. TRBJ1-5 17 TRBV19 . TGTGCCAGTAGAGCAGGGGCAGGGTTGAGGGGCAATCAGCCCCAGCATTTT CASRAGAGLRGNQPQHF
. TRBJ1-3 17 TRBV7-8 TRBD1 TGTGCCAGCAGCCCGCAAGGGACAGGGTTGAGTGGAAACACCATATATTTT CASSPQGTGLSGNTIYF
. TRBJ2-5 13 TRBV21-1 . TGTGCCAGCAGCCCCCAGGGGGCGGAGACCCAGTACTTC CASSPQGAETQYF
. TRBJ1-1 15 TRBV14 TRBD1 TGTGCCAGCAGCCAAGGGGACAGGGGCTACACTGAAGCTTTCTTT CASSQGDRGYTEAFF
. TRBJ1-5 12 TRBV7-9 . TGTGCCAGCAGCTACTCGGATCAGCCCCAGCATTTT CASSYSDQPQHF
. TRBJ2-1 15 TRBV5-1 . TGCGCCAGCAGCTTGGCGGGAGTTACCTACAATGAGCAGTTCTTC CASSLAGVTYNEQFF
. TRBJ2-5 14 TRBV10-2 . TGCGCCAGCAGTGAGTCCGGAAGGGGGGAGACCCAGTACTTC CASSESGRGETQYF
. TRBJ2-7 14 TRBV7-6 . TGTGCCAGCAGCTTAGAGACAGGCGACTACGAGCAGTACTTC CASSLETGDYEQYF
. TRBJ1-1 13 TRBV29-1 . TGCAGCGTTGAAGATCTAGCCCATCGGGGAGCTTTCTTT CSVEDLAHRGAFF
. TRBJ1-4 17 TRBV3-1/TRBV3-2 . TGTGCCAGCAGCCAAGATCGTTTAGGGGGTAGAGGGGAAAAACTGTTTTTT CASSQDRLGGRGEKLFF
. TRBJ1-4 18 TRBV5-4 . TGTGCCAGCAGCTCTGGAATACGACAGGTGGGCGGCAATGAAAAACTGTTTTTT CASSSGIRQVGGNEKLFF
. TRBJ1-1 15 TRBV30 TRBD1 TGTGCCTGGAGCCAAACAGGGGCCATGAACACTGAAGCTTTCTTT CAWSQTGAMNTEAFF
. TRBJ2-1 14 TRBV5-4 . TGTGCCAGCCATAGCGGAACTGGCAACAATGAGCAGTTCTTC CASHSGTGNNEQFF
. TRBJ2-7 13 TRBV24-1 . TGTGCCACCAGTGATCCGACAGGCTACGAGCAGTACTTC CATSDPTGYEQYF
. TRBJ2-1 18 TRBV19 TRBD2 TGTGCCAGTACCCAGTCGAGACTAGCGGAAAAAACCTACAATGAGCAGTTCTTC CASTQSRLAEKTYNEQFF
few TRBJ1-1 14 TRBV7-2 . TGTGCCAGCAGCTTAATGGGGGGGAACACTGAAGCTTTCTTT CASSLMGGNTEAFF